This T cell receptor (beta chain) was retrieved from a study of T cells in Graves' hyperthyroidism and ophthalmopathy. Diagnoses used clinical symptoms, serum thyroxine and TRAb, thyroid ultrasound and orbital computed tomography. This clonotype has just a few counts. TCR beta CDR3 region amplification was performed from RNA transcripts. In the first-round RT-PCR of the TCR CDR3, the HTBI primer set was used. TCRdb reprocessed the multiplex PCR reads via MiXCR and lists one record per CDR3 protein. The repertoire holds 550,000 to 600,000 distinct CDR3 sequences, with roughly 17% as singletons. Germline CDR1 MDHEN, CDR2 SYDVKM. The CDR3 totals 18 residues. J was trimmed by 0 bases and V by 4 bases; bases with no gene match: 10.

The sequenced material came from blood. This receptor was taken from a woman aged 18-29 years with Graves' hyperthyroidism. The J gene is TRBJ2-1, the V gene TRBV28; 9 bases match TRBD2. The CDR3 nucleotides read TGTGCCAGCAGTTCTCCGTTTGGTAGCGGGAGCTCCTACAATGAGCAGTTCTTC. Its protein is CASSSPFGSGSSYNEQFF.